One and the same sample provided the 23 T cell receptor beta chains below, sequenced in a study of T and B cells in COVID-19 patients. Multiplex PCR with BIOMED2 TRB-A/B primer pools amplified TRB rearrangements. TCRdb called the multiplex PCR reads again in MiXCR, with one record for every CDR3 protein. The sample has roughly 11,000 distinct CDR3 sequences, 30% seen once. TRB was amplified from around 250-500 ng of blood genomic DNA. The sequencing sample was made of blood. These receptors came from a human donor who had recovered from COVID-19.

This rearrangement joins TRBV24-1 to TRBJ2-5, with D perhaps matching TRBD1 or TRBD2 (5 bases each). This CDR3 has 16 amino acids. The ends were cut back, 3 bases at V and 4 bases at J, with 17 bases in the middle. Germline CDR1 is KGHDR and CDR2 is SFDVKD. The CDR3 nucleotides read TGTGCCACCAGTGATATTCCGAGGGGCACGGGAGAGACCCAGTACTTC. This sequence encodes CATSDIPRGTGETQYF.

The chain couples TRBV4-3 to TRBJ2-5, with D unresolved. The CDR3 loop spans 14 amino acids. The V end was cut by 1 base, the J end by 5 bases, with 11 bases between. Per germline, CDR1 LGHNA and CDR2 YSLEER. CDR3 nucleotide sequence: TGCGCCAGCAGCCAAGTTCTCTGGGCTGAGACCCAGTACTTC. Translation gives CASSQVLWAETQYF.

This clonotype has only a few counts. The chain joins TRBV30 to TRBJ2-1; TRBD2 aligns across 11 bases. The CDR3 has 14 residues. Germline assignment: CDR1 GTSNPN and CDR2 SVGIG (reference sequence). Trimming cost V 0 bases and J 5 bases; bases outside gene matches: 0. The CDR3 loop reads CAWSVSGGDNEQFF. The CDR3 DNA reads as TGTGCCTGGAGTGTTAGCGGGGGGGACAATGAGCAGTTCTTC.

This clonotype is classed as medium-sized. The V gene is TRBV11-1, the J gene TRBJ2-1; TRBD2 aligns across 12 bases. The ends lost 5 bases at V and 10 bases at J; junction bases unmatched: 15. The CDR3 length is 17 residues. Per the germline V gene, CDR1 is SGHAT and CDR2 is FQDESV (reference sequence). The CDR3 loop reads CASSPTALAGGPREQFF. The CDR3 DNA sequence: TGTGCCAGCAGCCCCACCGCGCTAGCGGGAGGGCCGAGAGAGCAGTTCTTC.

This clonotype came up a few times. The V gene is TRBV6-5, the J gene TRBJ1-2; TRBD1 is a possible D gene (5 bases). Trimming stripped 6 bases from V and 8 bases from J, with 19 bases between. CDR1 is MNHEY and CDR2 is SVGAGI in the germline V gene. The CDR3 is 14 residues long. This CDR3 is CASSEQGDLGGYTF. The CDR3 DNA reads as TGTGCCAGCAGCGAACAAGGGGATTTAGGGGGCTACACCTTC.

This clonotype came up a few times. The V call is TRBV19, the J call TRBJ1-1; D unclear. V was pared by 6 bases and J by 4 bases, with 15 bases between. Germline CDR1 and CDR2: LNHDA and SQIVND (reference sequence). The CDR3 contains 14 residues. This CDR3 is CASSSPGQITEAFF. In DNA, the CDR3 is TGTGCCAGTAGCAGCCCGGGTCAAATCACTGAAGCTTTCTTT.

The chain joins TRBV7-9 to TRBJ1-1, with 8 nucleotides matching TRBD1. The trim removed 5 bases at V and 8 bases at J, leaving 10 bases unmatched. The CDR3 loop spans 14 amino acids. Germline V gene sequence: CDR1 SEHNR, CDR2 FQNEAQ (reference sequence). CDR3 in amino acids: CASSPQGAISEAFF. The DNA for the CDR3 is TGTGCCAGCAGCCCGCAGGGGGCGATCTCCGAAGCTTTCTTT.

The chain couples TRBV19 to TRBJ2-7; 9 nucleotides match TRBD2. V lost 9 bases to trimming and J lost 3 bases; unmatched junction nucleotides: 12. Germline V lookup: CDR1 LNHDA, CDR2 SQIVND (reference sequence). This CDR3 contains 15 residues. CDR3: CASRRGAGGGYEQYF. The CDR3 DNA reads TGTGCCAGCCGTAGAGGGGCGGGAGGGGGCTACGAGCAGTACTTC.

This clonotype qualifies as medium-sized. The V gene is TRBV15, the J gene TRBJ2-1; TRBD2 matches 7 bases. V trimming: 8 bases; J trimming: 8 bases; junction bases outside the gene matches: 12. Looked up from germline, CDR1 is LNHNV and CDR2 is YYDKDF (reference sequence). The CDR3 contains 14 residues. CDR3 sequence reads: CATASTWGGDEQFF. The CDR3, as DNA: TGTGCCACCGCGTCAACGTGGGGAGGGGATGAGCAGTTCTTC.

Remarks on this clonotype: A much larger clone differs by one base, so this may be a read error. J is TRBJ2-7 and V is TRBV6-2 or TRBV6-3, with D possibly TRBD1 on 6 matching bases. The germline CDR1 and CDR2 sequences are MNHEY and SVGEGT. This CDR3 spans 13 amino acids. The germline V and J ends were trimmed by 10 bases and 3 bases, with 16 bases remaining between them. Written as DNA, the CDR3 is TGTGCCAACAAAGAACAGGGTGGCTACGAGCAGTACTTC. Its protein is CANKEQGGYEQYF.

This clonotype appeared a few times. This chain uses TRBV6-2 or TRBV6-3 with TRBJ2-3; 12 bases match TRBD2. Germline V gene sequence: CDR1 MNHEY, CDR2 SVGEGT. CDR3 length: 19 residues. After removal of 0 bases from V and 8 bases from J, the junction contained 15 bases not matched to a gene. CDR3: CASSYSISRGLAGPSTQYF. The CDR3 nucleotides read TGTGCCAGCAGTTACTCCATTAGTAGGGGACTAGCGGGCCCCAGTACGCAGTATTTT.

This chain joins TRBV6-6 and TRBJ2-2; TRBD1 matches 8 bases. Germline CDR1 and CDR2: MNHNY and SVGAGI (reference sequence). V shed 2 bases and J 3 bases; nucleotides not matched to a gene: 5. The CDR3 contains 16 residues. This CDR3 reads CASSYPQTGDTGELFF. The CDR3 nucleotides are TGTGCCAGCAGTTACCCACAGACAGGGGACACCGGGGAGCTGTTTTTT.

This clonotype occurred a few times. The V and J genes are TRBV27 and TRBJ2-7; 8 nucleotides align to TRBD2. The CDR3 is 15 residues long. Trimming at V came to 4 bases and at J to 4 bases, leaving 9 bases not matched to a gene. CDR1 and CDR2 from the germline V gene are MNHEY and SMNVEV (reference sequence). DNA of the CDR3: TGTGCCAGCAGTTCCGCCGGGACTAGTGATTACGAGCAGTACTTC. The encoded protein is CASSSAGTSDYEQYF.

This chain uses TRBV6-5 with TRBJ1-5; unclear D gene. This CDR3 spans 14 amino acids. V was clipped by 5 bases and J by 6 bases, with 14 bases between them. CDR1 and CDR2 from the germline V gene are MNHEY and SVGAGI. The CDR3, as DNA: TGTGCCAGCAGTCAGGAGAGGGCCCCTCAGCCCCAGCATTTT. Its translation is CASSQERAPQPQHF.

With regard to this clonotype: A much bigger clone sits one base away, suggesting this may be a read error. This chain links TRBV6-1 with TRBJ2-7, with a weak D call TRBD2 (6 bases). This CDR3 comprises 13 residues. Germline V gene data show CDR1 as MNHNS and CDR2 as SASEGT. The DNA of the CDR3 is TGTGCCATCAGTTTACGGGGGTCCTACGAGCAGTACTTC. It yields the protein CAISLRGSYEQYF.

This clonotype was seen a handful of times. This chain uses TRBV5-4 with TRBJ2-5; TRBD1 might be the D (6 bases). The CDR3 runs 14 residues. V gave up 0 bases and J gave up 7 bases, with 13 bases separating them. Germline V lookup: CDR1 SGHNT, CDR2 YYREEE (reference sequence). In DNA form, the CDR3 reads TGTGCCAGCAGCTTGGAGCAGGGGAAAGGGACCCAGTACTTC. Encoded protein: CASSLEQGKGTQYF. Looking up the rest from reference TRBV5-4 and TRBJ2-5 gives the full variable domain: ETGVTQSPTHLIKTRGQQVTLRCSSQSGHNTVSWYQQALGQGPQFIFQYYREEENGRGNFPPRFSGLQFPNYSSELNVNALELDDSALYLCASSLEQGKGTQYFGPGTRLLVL.

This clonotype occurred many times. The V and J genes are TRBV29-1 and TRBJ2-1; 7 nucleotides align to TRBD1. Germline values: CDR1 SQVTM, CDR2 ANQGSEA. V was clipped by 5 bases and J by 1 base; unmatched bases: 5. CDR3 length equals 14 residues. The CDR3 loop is CSVSTGKSYNEQFF. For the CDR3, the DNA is TGCAGCGTTTCGACAGGGAAGTCCTACAATGAGCAGTTCTTC.

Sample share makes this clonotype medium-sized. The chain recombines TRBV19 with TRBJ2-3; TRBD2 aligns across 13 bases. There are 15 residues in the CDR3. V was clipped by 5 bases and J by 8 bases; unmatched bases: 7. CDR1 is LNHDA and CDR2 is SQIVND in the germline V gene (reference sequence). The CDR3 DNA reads TGTGCCAGTAGTGAAACTAGCGGGGGGGGTGTTACGCAGTATTTT. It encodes CASSETSGGGVTQYF. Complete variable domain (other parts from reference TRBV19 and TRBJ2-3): DGGITQSPKYLFRKEGQNVTLSCEQNLNHDAMYWYRQDPGQGLRLIYYSQIVNDFQKGDIAEGYSVSREKKESFPLTVTSAQKNPTAFYLCASSETSGGGVTQYFGPGTRLTVL.

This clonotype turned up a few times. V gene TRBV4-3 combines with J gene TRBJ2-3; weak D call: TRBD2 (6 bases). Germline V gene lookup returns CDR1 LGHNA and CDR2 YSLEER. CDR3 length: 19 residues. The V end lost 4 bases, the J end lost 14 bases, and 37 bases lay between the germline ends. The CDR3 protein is CASSPADLGAGTSWHPRYF. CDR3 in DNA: TGCGCCAGCAGCCCCGCCGACCTCGGAGCGGGTACATCGTGGCACCCGCGGTATTTT.

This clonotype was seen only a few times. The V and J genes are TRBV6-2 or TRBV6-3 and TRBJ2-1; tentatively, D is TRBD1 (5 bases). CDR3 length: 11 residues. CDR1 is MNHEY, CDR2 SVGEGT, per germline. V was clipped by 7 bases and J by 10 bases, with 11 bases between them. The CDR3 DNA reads TGTGCCAGCAAAAGGGGATACGAGCAGTTCTTC. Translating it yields CASKRGYEQFF.

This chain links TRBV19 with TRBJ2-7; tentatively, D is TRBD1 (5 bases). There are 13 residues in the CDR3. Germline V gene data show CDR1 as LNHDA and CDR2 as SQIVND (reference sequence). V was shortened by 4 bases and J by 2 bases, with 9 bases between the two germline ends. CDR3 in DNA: TGTGCCAGTAGTAGAAAGACAGCCTACGAGCAGTACTTC. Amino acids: CASSRKTAYEQYF. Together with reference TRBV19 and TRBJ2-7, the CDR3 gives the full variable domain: DGGITQSPKYLFRKEGQNVTLSCEQNLNHDAMYWYRQDPGQGLRLIYYSQIVNDFQKGDIAEGYSVSREKKESFPLTVTSAQKNPTAFYLCASSRKTAYEQYFGPGTRLTVT.

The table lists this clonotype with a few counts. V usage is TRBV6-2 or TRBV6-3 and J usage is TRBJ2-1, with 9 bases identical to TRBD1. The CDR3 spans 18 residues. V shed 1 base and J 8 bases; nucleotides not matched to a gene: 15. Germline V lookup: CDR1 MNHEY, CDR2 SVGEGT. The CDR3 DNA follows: TGTGCCAGCAGTTACTTGGCCGTACCGGGACAGGGAGAATATGAGCAGTTCTTC. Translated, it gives CASSYLAVPGQGEYEQFF.

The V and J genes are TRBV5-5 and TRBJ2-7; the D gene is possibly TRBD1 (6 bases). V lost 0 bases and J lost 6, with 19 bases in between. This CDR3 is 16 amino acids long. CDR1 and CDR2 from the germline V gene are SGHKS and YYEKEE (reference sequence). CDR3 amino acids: CASSLAQGTLGFEQYV. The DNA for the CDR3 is TGTGCCAGCAGCTTGGCCCAGGGGACGCTGGGTTTCGAGCAGTACGTC.